Below are 19 T cell receptor beta chains sequenced from a single sample in a study of blood T cell repertoires in COVID-19. TCRdb's table, derived via immunoSEQ multiplex PCR, lists solely in-frame clones and lacks some. The sample carries 300,000 to 350,000 clones, 87% recorded once. Sequenced input: peripheral blood. These receptors all stem from a man younger than 45 with COVID-19, enrolled during active disease.

V and J are TRBV6-6 and TRBJ1-2; 7 bases match TRBD1. The CDR3 is 14 residues long. J was trimmed by 8 bases and V by 3 bases; bases with no gene match: 9. Germline loops: CDR1 MNHNY, CDR2 SVGAGI (reference sequence). Here the CDR3 DNA reads TGTGCCAGCAGTTATGACAGGGAACCGGGGGGCTACACCTTC. It codes for CASSYDREPGGYTF.

The genes are TRBV7-6 and TRBJ2-2, with D perhaps TRBD1 (6 bases). This CDR3 comprises 16 residues. Germline V gives CDR1 SGHVS, CDR2 FNYEAQ. V lost 4 bases to trimming and J lost 2 bases, with 14 bases between them. The CDR3 sequence is CASSSPQGQNTGELFF. CDR3 sequence (DNA): TGTGCCAGCAGCTCTCCCCAGGGACAAAACACCGGGGAGCTGTTTTTT. Combining the CDR3 with reference TRBV7-6 and TRBJ2-2 gives the whole variable domain GAGVSQSPRYKVTKRGQDVALRCDPISGHVSLYWYRQALGQGPEFLTYFNYEAQQDKSGLPNDRFSAERPEGSISTLTIQRTEQRDSAMYRCASSSPQGQNTGELFFGEGSRLTVL.

This clone was picked up one time. The chain links TRBV6-2 or TRBV6-3 to TRBJ1-2, with TRBD1 matching 10 bases. This CDR3 has 15 residues. V lost 6 bases, J lost 4 bases, and 8 bases stayed unmatched. The germline gives CDR1 MNHEY, CDR2 SVGEGT. The CDR3 is CASSHGTGEGYGYTF. Written as DNA, the CDR3 is TGTGCCAGCAGCCACGGGACAGGGGAAGGCTATGGCTACACCTTC.

This chain connects TRBV7-2 to TRBJ1-2, with D unresolved. V was clipped by 1 base and J by 6 bases, with 9 bases between them. In germline, CDR1 is SGHTA, CDR2 FQGNSA. This CDR3 spans 13 amino acids. The CDR3 loop is CASSLEVGDGYTF. CDR3 sequence (DNA): TGTGCCAGCAGCTTAGAGGTCGGAGATGGCTACACCTTC.

The V gene is TRBV11-3, the J gene TRBJ1-1; D possibly corresponds to TRBD1 (6 bases). The CDR3 totals 16 residues. The germline V and J ends were trimmed by 1 base and 2 bases, with 14 bases remaining between them. Germline lookup yields CDR1 SGHNT and CDR2 YENEEA. DNA of the CDR3: TGTGCCAGCAGCTTAGGGGGGCAAGGATTAAACACTGAAGCTTTCTTT. Translation: CASSLGGQGLNTEAFF.

The chain links TRBV7-2 to TRBJ2-7; 9 bases are shared with TRBD1. Germline V CDR1 and CDR2: SGHTA, FQGNSA. Trimming took 3 bases from V and 5 from J; bases not matched to a gene: 8. The CDR3 runs to 15 residues. The CDR3 here is CASSFRRDRVHEQYF. The CDR3 nucleotides are TGTGCCAGCAGCTTTCGCCGGGACAGGGTGCACGAGCAGTACTTC.

The CDR3 region has the DNA TGCGCCAGCAGCCAAGGCGAATTGGGAGCCTCACTCCACTTT. Encoded protein: CASSQGELGASLHF. The rearrangement joins TRBV4-1 to TRBJ1-6, with unresolved D. The V and J ends lost 1 base and 16 bases respectively, with 17 bases between them. CDR1 MGHRA and CDR2 YSYEKL come from the germline V gene. This CDR3 has 14 residues.

V is TRBV7-9 and J is TRBJ1-2, with 7 bases aligning to TRBD1. From germline, CDR1 is SEHNR and CDR2 FQNEAQ (reference sequence). J gave up 3 bases and V 1 base, and 5 bases lay outside the gene matches. CDR3 length equals 15 residues. The CDR3 bases are TGTGCCAGCAGCTTAGGCTGGGGGACAGACTATGGCTACACCTTC. Residues: CASSLGWGTDYGYTF.

This clone was recorded at least ten times. The chain uses TRBV10-3 and TRBJ2-1; 12 positions match TRBD2. CDR3 length: 16 residues. Germline V gene sequence: CDR1 ENHRY, CDR2 SYGVKD. The trim removed 0 bases at V and 8 bases at J, leaving 5 bases unmatched. In DNA form, the CDR3 reads TGTGCCATCAGTGAGTCGTCTAGCGGGGGGGGCGATGAGCAGTTCTTC. Translation: CAISESSSGGGDEQFF.

This clone was observed once. CDR3 sequence: CSVNGLAGDEQFF. The CDR3 nucleotides read TGCAGCGTTAACGGGCTAGCGGGAGATGAGCAGTTCTTC. The chain combines TRBV29-1 with TRBJ2-1; 10 positions agree with TRBD2. Trimming at V came to 5 bases and at J to 8 bases, leaving 6 bases not matched to a gene. The CDR3 covers 13 residues. Germline CDR1 and CDR2: SQVTM and ANQGSEA.

In regard to this clone: The sample carries other DNA sequences with the same CDR3. The chain combines TRBV7-9 with TRBJ1-1, with 7 bases fitting TRBD1. Germline assignment: CDR1 SEHNR and CDR2 FQNEAQ (reference sequence). The CDR3 runs 15 residues. Trimming removed 5 bases from V and 0 bases from J; junction bases left unmatched: 6. Written as DNA, the CDR3 is TGTGCCAGCAGCCCCCGACAGGGCATGAACACTGAAGCTTTCTTT. The encoded protein is CASSPRQGMNTEAFF. Based on the CDR3 plus reference TRBV7-9 and TRBJ1-1, the full variable domain is DTGVSQNPRHKITKRGQNVTFRCDPISEHNRLYWYRQTLGQGPEFLTYFQNEAQLEKSRLLSDRFSAERPKGSFSTLEIQRTEQGDSAMYLCASSPRQGMNTEAFFGQGTRLTVV.

This chain links TRBV3-1 (or the pseudogene TRBV3-2) with TRBJ1-2; perhaps TRBD1 as D (5 bases). The CDR3 consists of 17 residues. Trimming removed 0 bases from V and 6 bases from J, with 20 bases in between. Germline-derived CDR1 and CDR2 are LGHDT and YNNKEL (reference sequence). CDR3 loop: CASSQDWGGRGRNGYTF. The CDR3 DNA follows: TGTGCCAGCAGCCAAGATTGGGGAGGAAGGGGAAGAAATGGCTACACCTTC.

The chain is built from TRBV19 and TRBJ2-3; 8 bases are a match to TRBD1. The CDR3 length is 16 residues. The V gene's germline CDR1 is LNHDA and CDR2 SQIVND (reference sequence). V trimming: 4 bases; J trimming: 0 bases; junction bases outside the gene matches: 6. The CDR3 region has the DNA TGTGCCAGTAGTACCCCTGGACAGGGAAGCACAGATACGCAGTATTTT. Protein sequence: CASSTPGQGSTDTQYF.

The V and J genes are TRBV11-2 and TRBJ1-4; D call uncertain. Germline assignment: CDR1 SGHAT and CDR2 FQNNGV. CDR3 length: 15 residues. The germline V and J ends were trimmed by 3 bases and 3 bases, with 11 bases remaining between them. This CDR3 reads CASSLTLVSNEKLFF. CDR3 coding DNA: TGTGCCAGCAGCTTGACTTTGGTCTCTAATGAAAAACTGTTTTTT.

V usage is TRBV4-2 and J usage is TRBJ2-7; tentatively, D is TRBD1 (5 bases). Per the germline V gene, CDR1 is LGHNA and CDR2 is YNFKEQ. The CDR3 runs 15 residues. V lost 1 base and J lost 0, with 10 bases in between. The CDR3, as DNA: TGTGCCAGCAGCCAAGGGGCACAGGTCTCCTACGAGCAGTACTTC. Encoded protein: CASSQGAQVSYEQYF.

The V gene is TRBV4-3, the J gene TRBJ2-3; 9 nucleotides align to TRBD1. V was clipped by 1 base and J by 4 bases; unmatched bases: 9. This CDR3 is 17 amino acids long. Germline-derived CDR1 and CDR2 are LGHNA and YSLEER. The CDR3 spells CASSQGPGQGIADTQYF. Here the CDR3 DNA reads TGCGCCAGCAGCCAAGGACCGGGACAGGGTATTGCAGATACGCAGTATTTT.

This rearrangement joins TRBV5-1 to TRBJ2-1, with 7 nucleotides matching TRBD2. Trimming removed 3 bases from V and 7 bases from J; junction bases left unmatched: 7. This CDR3 comprises 14 residues. From germline, CDR1 is SGHRS and CDR2 YFSETQ. The CDR3, as DNA: TGCGCCAGCAGCTATCGGACTAGTGATAATGAGCAGTTCTTC. This translates into CASSYRTSDNEQFF.

The chain links TRBV10-3 to TRBJ2-1, with D possibly TRBD2 on 5 matching bases. Per germline, CDR1 ENHRY and CDR2 SYGVKD. V gave up 6 bases and J gave up 4 bases, with 7 bases separating them. This CDR3 is built from 12 residues. The DNA of the CDR3 is TGTGCCATCAGGGACTCGTACAATGAGCAGTTCTTC. This sequence encodes CAIRDSYNEQFF.

This clone has more than one count but fewer than ten. The chain employs TRBV24-1 and TRBJ1-2; a possible D gene is TRBD1 (5 bases). Trimming removed 4 bases at V and 3 bases at J, with 11 bases between. Germline CDR1 reads KGHDR; CDR2 reads SFDVKD. This CDR3 has 14 amino acids. CDR3 DNA: TGTGCCACCAGTGACCCAAGCAGGGACTATGGCTACACCTTC. Its protein product is CATSDPSRDYGYTF.